The 3 T cell receptor beta chains below all came from one sample that was sequenced in a study of response to subunit inactivated influenza vaccine. TCRdb called the RT-PCR reads again in MiXCR, with one record for every CDR3 protein. The sample has under 750,000 distinct CDR3 sequences; approximately 12% are singletons. The sample consisted of PBMCs from blood, taken on the day of vaccination. These receptors came from a man aged 50 or older who received an inactivated influenza vaccine.

This clonotype came up a few times. The V and J genes are TRBV4-3 and TRBJ2-5, with D tentatively TRBD1 (6 bases). CDR3 length equals 15 residues. With 3 bases removed from V and 4 bases from J, the gap between germline ends came to 15 bases. Germline CDR1 and CDR2: LGHNA and YSLEER. In DNA, the CDR3 is TGCGCCAGCAGCCACGAGGATCGCAGGGGAGAGACCCAGTACTTC. Translated, it gives CASSHEDRRGETQYF.

In its sample, this clonotype was seen a few times. V is TRBV20-1 and J is TRBJ1-4, with TRBD1 identical over 8 bases. The CDR3 has 13 amino acids. Germline V gene sequence: CDR1 DFQATT, CDR2 SNEGSKA (reference sequence). CDR3 protein: CSWDSGQAVKLFF. The CDR3 coding sequence is TGCAGCTGGGACTCGGGACAGGCAGTAAAACTGTTTTTT.

This clonotype was observed many times. This chain joins TRBV5-1 and TRBJ1-5, with D unclear. The germline CDR1 and CDR2 sequences are SGHRS and YFSETQ. Trimming stripped 0 bases from V and 8 bases from J, with 15 bases between. The CDR3 loop spans 15 amino acids. In nucleotides, the CDR3 is TGCGCCAGCAGCTTGGTCGGAGGCAGGCTAGAGCCCCAGCATTTT. As protein: CASSLVGGRLEPQHF.